The 23 T cell receptor beta chains below all came from one sample that was sequenced in a study of low-dose radiotherapy and immunotherapy resistance in tumors. Priming of first-strand cDNA relied on TRAV- and TRBV-specific primers (covering alpha and beta chains). A constant-region primer paired with the V-primer adapter amplified TCRs over about 19 PCR cycles. A single record per CDR3 protein comes from TCRdb applying MiXCR to the reads. This sample has approximately 15,000 distinct CDR3 sequences; roughly 60% occur once, and the top ten carry 7.7%. Every receptor here comes from a human donor with advanced metastatic prostate, ovarian, gallbladder or colorectal cancer (not recorded which). This table probably holds off-target reads from a library built for another chain.

V gene TRBV20-1 combines with J gene TRBJ2-5, with a possible D match to TRBD2 (6 bases). V lost 5 bases and J lost 0, with 10 bases in between. Germline CDR1 is DFQATT and CDR2 is SNEGSKA (reference sequence). CDR3 length: 13 residues. The DNA for the CDR3 is TGCAGTGCTCGACGGGGGAACCAAGAGACCCAGTACTTC. Protein: CSARRGNQETQYF.

The V and J genes are TRBV7-2 and TRBJ2-7; D possibly corresponds to TRBD1 (6 bases). CDR1 is SGHTA and CDR2 is FQGNSA in the germline V gene. Trimming stripped 4 bases from V and 2 bases from J, with 12 bases between. The CDR3 loop spans 14 amino acids. The CDR3 DNA follows: TGTGCCAGCAGCTCCACGGACAGAACCTACGAGCAGTACTTC. Translated: CASSSTDRTYEQYF.

The rearrangement uses TRBV6-5 and TRBJ2-7; no firm D call. CDR1 and CDR2 (germline): MNHEY, SVGAGI. Trimming shortened V by 6 bases and J by 5 bases, and 23 bases separated the two germline ends. CDR3 length: 16 amino acids. The CDR3 here is CASRYRRTDRFNEQYF. The DNA of the CDR3 is TGTGCCAGCAGGTACCGAAGGACCGACCGTTTTAACGAGCAGTACTTC.

This chain connects TRBV7-2 to TRBJ2-1; 10 bases map to TRBD2. CDR1 is SGHTA, CDR2 FQGNSA, per germline. Trimming at V came to 2 bases and at J to 6 bases, leaving 10 bases not matched to a gene. The CDR3 totals 17 residues. The CDR3 loop reads CASSLKGLAGGFNEQFF. The CDR3 DNA is TGTGCCAGCAGCTTAAAGGGATTAGCGGGGGGTTTCAATGAGCAGTTCTTC.

The chain employs TRBV20-1 and TRBJ2-1; 7 bases match TRBD1. The germline V gene encodes CDR1 DFQATT and CDR2 SNEGSKA (reference sequence). The CDR3 is 13 residues long. The junction had 11 bases not matched to a gene; V was cut back by 7 bases and J by 8 bases. CDR3 coding DNA: TGCAGTGTTACGGGACAGACTTGGGATGAGCAGTTCTTC. Protein sequence: CSVTGQTWDEQFF.

The genes are TRBV4-3 and TRBJ2-1, with D perhaps TRBD1 or TRBD2 (5 bases each). CDR3 length: 13 residues. The germline V gene encodes CDR1 LGHNA and CDR2 YSLEER. Trimming shortened V by 3 bases and J by 7 bases, and 10 bases separated the two germline ends. In DNA form, the CDR3 reads TGCGCCAGCAGCCACCCCGGGACGAATGAGCAGTTCTTC. Protein product: CASSHPGTNEQFF.

This clonotype has more than one count but fewer than ten. The V gene is TRBV28, the J gene TRBJ1-3, with TRBD1 matching 12 bases. Germline V gene sequence: CDR1 MDHEN, CDR2 SYDVKM. The CDR3 has 18 amino acids. The ends lost 8 bases at V and 4 bases at J; junction bases unmatched: 15. CDR3 sequence (DNA): TGTGCCAGCCGAAAAGGCCGCCCGGGACAGGGGGCAGGAAACACCATATATTTT. It encodes CASRKGRPGQGAGNTIYF.

The chain is built from TRBV4-3 and TRBJ2-3; D possibly corresponds to TRBD1 (5 bases). The CDR3 contains 15 residues. Trimming left V 1 base short and J 4 bases short, with 12 bases between. Germline CDR1 LGHNA, CDR2 YSLEER. The CDR3 DNA follows: TGCGCCAGCAGCCAAGGTACAGGTCAGGCAGATACGCAGTATTTT. This gives the protein CASSQGTGQADTQYF.

The DNA for the CDR3 is TGTGCCAGCAGCCAAGAGAGCGGGGGGGCAACAGATACGCAGTATTTT. Translation gives CASSQESGGATDTQYF. V and J are TRBV4-2 and TRBJ2-3, with 10 nucleotides matching TRBD2. Germline V lookup: CDR1 LGHNA, CDR2 YNFKEQ. The length of the CDR3 is 16 residues. Losses at the gene ends were 0 bases for V and 3 bases for J; bases not matched to a gene: 3.

In its sample, this clonotype was seen a few times. V and J are TRBV27 and TRBJ2-7; 8 bases agree with TRBD1. Germline CDR1 is MNHEY and CDR2 is SMNVEV (reference sequence). V lost 7 bases, J lost 1 base, and 12 bases stayed unmatched. This CDR3 is 16 amino acids long. For the CDR3, the DNA is TGTGCCAGCACTCGGGGAGCAGGGGGCTTATCCTACGAGCAGTACTTC. Translated, it gives CASTRGAGGLSYEQYF.

The chain has TRBV28 and TRBJ2-7, with 9 bases lining up with TRBD1. The CDR3 consists of 15 residues. The junction had 4 bases not matched to a gene; V was cut back by 4 bases and J by 0 bases. CDR1 MDHEN and CDR2 SYDVKM come from the germline V gene. The CDR3 nucleotides read TGTGCCAGCAGTTCATGGGGACAGGGCTCCTACGAGCAGTACTTC. This codes for CASSSWGQGSYEQYF.

The chain employs TRBV28 and TRBJ2-7; the match to TRBD1 covers 7 bases. CDR1 is MDHEN and CDR2 is SYDVKM in the germline V gene. The CDR3 has 14 amino acids. V was pared by 4 bases and J by 0 bases, with 3 bases of the junction left unmatched. CDR3 sequence: CASSSGQTSYEQYF. CDR3 sequence (DNA): TGTGCCAGCAGTTCGGGACAGACCTCCTACGAGCAGTACTTC.

The rearrangement links TRBV28 to TRBJ2-5, with 7 bases aligning to TRBD1. Unmatched junction bases numbered 6, after V lost 5 bases and J lost 6 bases. CDR1 and CDR2 (germline): MDHEN, SYDVKM. The CDR3 spans 13 residues. The CDR3 DNA reads TGTGCCAGCAGTGAACAGGGGATACAGACCCAGTACTTC. Its protein is CASSEQGIQTQYF.

This chain uses TRBV10-3 with TRBJ1-2; the match to TRBD1 covers 10 bases. The length of the CDR3 is 17 residues. With V trimmed by 7 bases and J by 0 bases, 11 bases remained unmatched. Germline CDR1 reads ENHRY; CDR2 reads SYGVKD. The CDR3 region has the DNA TGTGCCATCACGTCGGGACAGGGGCTTTTATCTAACTATGGCTACACCTTC. Protein sequence: CAITSGQGLLSNYGYTF.

V and J are TRBV7-9 and TRBJ2-7, with D maybe TRBD2 (6 bases). This CDR3 is 18 amino acids long. Germline V gene lookup returns CDR1 SEHNR and CDR2 FQNEAQ (reference sequence). Trimming took off 4 bases at V and 1 base at J, with 23 bases between the two ends. CDR3 protein: CASSSKAGLGGVSYEQYF. Written as DNA, the CDR3 is TGTGCCAGCAGCTCTAAAGCCGGGTTGGGGGGAGTATCCTACGAGCAGTACTTC. Filled out from reference TRBV7-9 and TRBJ2-7, the complete variable domain reads DTGVSQNPRHKITKRGQNVTFRCDPISEHNRLYWYRQTLGQGPEFLTYFQNEAQLEKSRLLSDRFSAERPKGSFSTLEIQRTEQGDSAMYLCASSSKAGLGGVSYEQYFGPGTRLTVT.

This clonotype was found a few times. The chain employs TRBV24-1 and TRBJ2-2; D is possibly TRBD2 (5 bases). Germline loops: CDR1 KGHDR, CDR2 SFDVKD. The ends were cut back, 4 bases at V and 7 bases at J, with 18 bases in the middle. The CDR3 is 16 residues long. CDR3 nucleotide sequence: TGTGCCACCAGTGAATCCCCGGTGAGGGAAATCGGGGAGCTGTTTTTT. Its translation: CATSESPVREIGELFF.

The chain uses TRBV24-1 and TRBJ1-2; perhaps TRBD1 as D (6 bases). The CDR3 consists of 15 residues. The germline CDR1 and CDR2 sequences are KGHDR and SFDVKD. V shed 11 bases and J shed 4 bases, with 22 bases lying between them. As DNA, the CDR3 is TGTGCCAGCAGCCGCACGGGGGCCAAGGGCTATGGCTACACCTTC. It is translated as CASSRTGAKGYGYTF.

This clonotype was picked up a small number of times. The J gene is TRBJ2-1, the V gene TRBV6-2 or TRBV6-3, with D possibly matching TRBD2 (7 bases). V dropped 5 bases and J dropped 5 bases, with 19 bases sitting between them. CDR3 length equals 16 residues. Germline V gene lookup returns CDR1 MNHEY and CDR2 SVGEGT. CDR3 in DNA: TGTGCCAGCAGTGTCGGGGGCGGGGGTCTAGACAATGAGCAGTTCTTC. As protein: CASSVGGGGLDNEQFF.

J is TRBJ2-5 and V is TRBV7-6; 7 bases match TRBD2. CDR1 SGHVS and CDR2 FNYEAQ come from the germline V gene. V was pared by 4 bases and J by 2 bases, with 7 bases of the junction left unmatched. This CDR3 is 15 amino acids long. CDR3 sequence (DNA): TGTGCCAGCAGCTCAGTATACGGGGGGCAAGAGACCCAGTACTTC. Its translation: CASSSVYGGQETQYF.

The chain combines TRBV12-2 with TRBJ2-2; TRBD2, as called in the table, went unchecked against the DNA. TRBV12-2 is a pseudogene. The CDR3 covers 20 residues. The DNA of the CDR3 is TGTGCAAGTCGCTTAGTGCGGACTAGACTGCCCTATTTGAACACCGGGGAGCTGTTTTTT. It codes for CASRLVRTRLPYLNTGELFF.

V is TRBV6-2 or TRBV6-3 and J is TRBJ2-1, with 7 nucleotides matching TRBD1. The CDR3 spans 16 residues. Per the germline V gene, CDR1 is MNHEY and CDR2 is SVGEGT. The V segment lost 5 bases and the J segment 0 bases; nucleotides outside the gene matches: 7. CDR3 DNA: TGTGCCAGCAGTGAAGAGGCAGGGGGCTCCTACAATGAGCAGTTCTTC. Translated, it gives CASSEEAGGSYNEQFF.

The table lists this clonotype with a few counts. V and J are TRBV11-2 and TRBJ2-3; 7 nucleotides agree with TRBD1. Germline CDR1 reads SGHAT; CDR2 reads FQNNGV. V was clipped by 5 bases and J by 2 bases; unmatched bases: 7. This CDR3 is 15 amino acids long. Here the CDR3 reads CASSRYRGSTDTQYF. In DNA form, the CDR3 reads TGTGCCAGCAGCAGATACAGGGGTTCCACAGATACGCAGTATTTT.

CDR3 amino acids: CASSAEFYEQYF. DNA for the CDR3: TGTGCCAGCTCGGCTGAATTCTACGAGCAGTACTTC. The J gene is TRBJ2-7, the V gene TRBV28, with D hard to call. CDR3 size: 12 residues. Germline V gene lookup returns CDR1 MDHEN and CDR2 SYDVKM. V was clipped by 8 bases and J by 3 bases, with 11 bases between them.